This entry describes one TCR beta chain. The target antigen is unknown. CDR3 length equals 12 residues. V lost 2 bases to trimming and J lost 10 bases, with 10 bases between them. Germline CDR1 reads LNHNV; CDR2 reads YYDKDF (reference sequence). The data originate from a study of cytomegalovirus exposure and HLA in healthy donors. In the study overall: Caucasian-associated ancestry cluster membership applied to about four fifths of nearly 400 genotyped donors.

Study findings and constraints: Certain indistinguishable V segments, among them TRBV6-2 and TRBV6-3, were excluded.

Primers for the PCR totalled 60 Vbeta and 13 Jbeta. Original methodology: Later, tens of millions of unique TCR beta chains were counted in an analysis, and about 10 million of them were shared. Profiling relied on immunoSEQ multiplex PCR, and the TCRdb table lists in-frame clones only, not all of them. For V, J and clone size, that table is used; D and trimming come from the DNA. The sample has about 160,000 clones, 70% to 90% seen once. The sequenced sample consisted of PBMCs. The V gene is TRBV15, the J gene TRBJ2-3; tentative D call: TRBD1 (6 bases). This receptor was obtained from a woman in her 30s in good health and CMV-seronegative. The CDR3 nucleotides read TGTGCCACCAGCAGAAACAGGGAAGCGCAGTATTTT. Translated, it gives CATSRNREAQYF.